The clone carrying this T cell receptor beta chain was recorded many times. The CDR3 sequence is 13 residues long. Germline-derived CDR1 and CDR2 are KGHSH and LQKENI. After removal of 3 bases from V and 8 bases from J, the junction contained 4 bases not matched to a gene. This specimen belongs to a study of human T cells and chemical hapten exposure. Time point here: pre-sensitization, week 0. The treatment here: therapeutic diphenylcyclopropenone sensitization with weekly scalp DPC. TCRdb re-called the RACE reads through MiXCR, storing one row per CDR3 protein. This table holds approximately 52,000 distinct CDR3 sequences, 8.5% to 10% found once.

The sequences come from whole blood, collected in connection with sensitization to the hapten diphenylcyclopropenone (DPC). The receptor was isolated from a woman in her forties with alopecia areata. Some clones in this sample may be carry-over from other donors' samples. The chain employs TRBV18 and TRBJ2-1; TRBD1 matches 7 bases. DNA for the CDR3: TGTGCCAGCTCACCGAACCAGGGGGATGAGCAGTTCTTC. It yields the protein CASSPNQGDEQFF.